This T cell receptor beta chain was documented in a study of follicular helper T cells after annual influenza vaccination. Stated time point: 2015-2016 season, 7 days after influenza vaccination. Per time point, about 40-110 mL of blood was sampled. Overall study results and limits: Day 7 ICOS+CD38+ clones were most often found later in ICOS-CD38- cTfh cells.

Details on this clone: The target antigen is unknown.

Repertoires were generated with immunoSEQ multiplex PCR, while TCRdb's copy carries only in-frame clones and drops some. The data show 4,000 to 4,500 clones, approximately 78% seen once. The sample consisted of CXCR5+ CD38- circulating T follicular helper cells from blood, taken 7 days after influenza vaccination. Subset noted: circulating Tfh, non-naive CD4+CXCR5+PD-1+ (ICOS+CD38+ or ICOS-CD38-). This clonotype was sampled from an adult who received the influenza vaccine.

CDR3: CASSLSASGSVTYEQYF. The DNA of the CDR3 is TGCGCCAGCAGCTTGTCGGCTAGCGGGAGTGTCACCTACGAGCAGTACTTC. The rearrangement uses TRBV5-1 and TRBJ2-7; 10 nucleotides align to TRBD2. Germline CDR1 reads SGHRS; CDR2 reads YFSETQ. The CDR3 runs to 17 residues. V gave up 1 base and J gave up 2 bases; unmatched junction bases: 9.